Listed below are T cell receptor beta chains from one sample, sequenced in a study of CD8 T cells in Susac syndrome. TCRdb reprocessed the immunoSEQ multiplex PCR reads via MiXCR and lists one record per CDR3 protein. The sample has approximately 54,000 distinct CDR3 sequences; 85% to 95% are singletons. Sample: CD8+ T cells from PBMCs. The origin of the receptors is a human donor with Susac syndrome. Both conserved end residues are part of each CDR3. D genes are given only for firm matches. For some rows the clone size is stated as once, few or many, or as a class when expanded; others skip it.

clone size: NA; V gene: TRBV25-1; D gene: NA; J gene: TRBJ2-2; CDR3 protein: CASSEWGTNTGELFF; CDR3 DNA: TGTGCCAGCAGTGAATGGGGGACGAACACCGGGGAGCTGTTTTTT
clone size: once; V gene: TRBV29-1; D gene: TRBD1; J gene: TRBJ2-7; CDR3 protein: CSVEDLRDSYNEQYF; CDR3 DNA: TGCAGCGTTGAAGATCTACGGGACAGCTACAACGAGCAGTACTTC
clone size: NA; V gene: TRBV5-6; D gene: TRBD1; J gene: TRBJ2-7; CDR3 protein: CASSLFRTGIPTYEQYF; CDR3 DNA: TGTGCCAGCAGCTTGTTCCGGACAGGGATACCCACCTACGAGCAGTACTTC
clone size: NA; V gene: TRBV6-2/TRBV6-3; D gene: TRBD1; J gene: TRBJ2-6; CDR3 protein: CASRPDRAGANVLTF; CDR3 DNA: TGTGCCAGCAGACCCGACAGGGCTGGGGCCAACGTCCTGACTTTC
clone size: once; V gene: TRBV20-1; D gene: NA; J gene: TRBJ1-1; CDR3 protein: CSARLRNTEAFF; CDR3 DNA: TGCAGTGCTAGACTGAGAAACACTGAAGCTTTCTTT
clone size: NA; V gene: TRBV30; D gene: NA; J gene: TRBJ1-1; CDR3 protein: CAWGGQNTEAFF; CDR3 DNA: TGTGCCTGGGGGGGCCAGAACACTGAAGCTTTCTTT
clone size: once; V gene: TRBV13; D gene: NA; J gene: TRBJ2-3; CDR3 protein: CASSLSFPDTQYF; CDR3 DNA: TGTGCCAGCAGCTTAAGCTTCCCAGATACGCAGTATTTT
clone size: NA; V gene: TRBV2; D gene: NA; J gene: TRBJ1-2; CDR3 protein: CASRALRGYTF; CDR3 DNA: TGTGCCAGCAGGGCTCTGAGGGGCTACACCTTC
clone size: NA; V gene: TRBV7-9; D gene: TRBD1; J gene: TRBJ2-1; CDR3 protein: CASSSKIQTGINEQFF; CDR3 DNA: TGTGCCAGCAGCTCAAAGATCCAGACAGGGATCAATGAGCAGTTCTTC
clone size: NA; V gene: TRBV30; D gene: NA; J gene: TRBJ1-2; CDR3 protein: CAWYQKEGFYGYTF; CDR3 DNA: TGTGCCTGGTACCAGAAGGAGGGATTCTATGGCTACACCTTC
clone size: NA; V gene: TRBV9; D gene: NA; J gene: TRBJ1-1; CDR3 protein: CASSGDGENTEAFF; CDR3 DNA: TGTGCCAGCAGCGGAGACGGGGAGAACACTGAAGCTTTCTTT
clone size: NA; V gene: TRBV7-3; D gene: NA; J gene: TRBJ1-1; CDR3 protein: CASSLWGGGTEAFF; CDR3 DNA: TGTGCCAGCAGCTTGTGGGGCGGGGGCACTGAAGCTTTCTTT
clone size: NA; V gene: TRBV20-1; D gene: NA; J gene: TRBJ2-2; CDR3 protein: CSAKPRTGTGELFF; CDR3 DNA: TGCAGTGCTAAACCACGGACGGGGACCGGGGAGCTGTTTTTT
clone size: NA; V gene: TRBV4-3; D gene: NA; J gene: TRBJ2-7; CDR3 protein: CASSQGVQGGEQYF; CDR3 DNA: TGCGCCAGCAGCCAAGGAGTACAGGGAGGCGAGCAGTACTTC
clone size: NA; V gene: TRBV9; D gene: TRBD1; J gene: TRBJ2-6; CDR3 protein: CASSKQGASISGANVLTF; CDR3 DNA: TGTGCCAGCAGCAAACAGGGGGCCTCAATCTCTGGGGCCAACGTCCTGACTTTC
clone size: NA; V gene: TRBV5-1; D gene: NA; J gene: TRBJ2-6; CDR3 protein: CASSLSSGANVLTF; CDR3 DNA: TGCGCCAGCAGCTTGAGCTCTGGGGCCAACGTCCTGACTTTC
clone size: NA; V gene: TRBV9; D gene: NA; J gene: TRBJ2-3; CDR3 protein: CASSVEGTSTDTQYF; CDR3 DNA: TGTGCCAGCAGCGTAGAGGGGACTAGCACAGATACGCAGTATTTT
clone size: NA; V gene: TRBV7-2; D gene: NA; J gene: TRBJ2-3; CDR3 protein: CASSFVARATTDTQYF; CDR3 DNA: TGTGCCAGCAGCTTCGTGGCCAGAGCCACCACAGATACGCAGTATTTT
clone size: NA; V gene: TRBV20-1; D gene: NA; J gene: TRBJ2-1; CDR3 protein: CSARERSIEQFF; CDR3 DNA: TGCAGTGCTAGAGAACGATCAATTGAGCAGTTCTTC
clone size: NA; V gene: TRBV5-4; D gene: NA; J gene: TRBJ1-1; CDR3 protein: CASSQTNSPQGTEAFF; CDR3 DNA: TGTGCCAGCAGCCAAACCAATAGCCCACAAGGGACTGAAGCTTTCTTT
clone size: NA; V gene: TRBV30; D gene: TRBD1; J gene: TRBJ1-2; CDR3 protein: CAWSVGTVNGYTF; CDR3 DNA: TGTGCCTGGAGTGTAGGGACAGTGAACGGCTACACCTTC
clone size: NA; V gene: TRBV5-8; D gene: NA; J gene: TRBJ2-7; CDR3 protein: CASSAREGRISYEQYF; CDR3 DNA: TGTGCCAGCAGCGCCCGAGAGGGGCGAATCTCCTACGAGCAGTACTTC
clone size: once; V gene: TRBV25-1; D gene: NA; J gene: TRBJ2-1; CDR3 protein: CASSVVLNEQFF; CDR3 DNA: TGTGCCAGCAGTGTGGTCCTCAATGAGCAGTTCTTC
clone size: NA; V gene: TRBV5-1; D gene: NA; J gene: TRBJ2-4; CDR3 protein: CASSFNPGTPAKNIQYF; CDR3 DNA: TGCGCCAGCAGCTTTAATCCAGGGACCCCAGCCAAAAACATTCAGTACTTC
clone size: NA; V gene: TRBV15; D gene: NA; J gene: TRBJ1-5; CDR3 protein: CATSRGPWDARSNQPQHF; CDR3 DNA: TGTGCCACCAGCAGAGGTCCTTGGGATGCCCGGAGCAATCAGCCCCAGCATTTT
clone size: NA; V gene: TRBV18; D gene: TRBD2; J gene: TRBJ2-1; CDR3 protein: CASSPKTRLAGGRNEQFF; CDR3 DNA: TGTGCCAGCTCACCAAAGACCCGGCTAGCGGGGGGCCGGAATGAGCAGTTCTTC
clone size: NA; V gene: TRBV27; D gene: NA; J gene: TRBJ2-3; CDR3 protein: CASSNSYRGGTSTDTQYF; CDR3 DNA: TGTGCCAGCAGTAATTCCTACAGGGGGGGGACTAGCACAGATACGCAGTATTTT
clone size: NA; V gene: TRBV4-3; D gene: TRBD1; J gene: TRBJ1-2; CDR3 protein: CASSPGDRDLDGYTF; CDR3 DNA: TGCGCCAGCAGCCCCGGGGACAGGGATCTTGATGGCTACACCTTC
clone size: NA; V gene: TRBV15; D gene: NA; J gene: TRBJ2-7; CDR3 protein: CATSSGENPTYEQYF; CDR3 DNA: TGTGCCACCAGCAGCGGGGAGAACCCAACCTACGAGCAGTACTTC
clone size: few; V gene: TRBV4-2; D gene: NA; J gene: TRBJ2-7; CDR3 protein: CASSQVDSSYEQYF; CDR3 DNA: TGTGCCAGCAGCCAGGTGGACAGCTCCTACGAGCAGTACTTC
clone size: NA; V gene: TRBV12-3/TRBV12-4; D gene: NA; J gene: TRBJ1-6; CDR3 protein: CASSLYGYNSPLHF; CDR3 DNA: TGTGCCAGCAGTTTGTACGGGTATAATTCACCCCTCCACTTT
clone size: NA; V gene: TRBV14; D gene: TRBD1; J gene: TRBJ2-1; CDR3 protein: CASSQEEGQGASNEQFF; CDR3 DNA: TGTGCCAGCAGCCAAGAGGAAGGACAGGGGGCGTCCAATGAGCAGTTCTTC
clone size: NA; V gene: TRBV7-9; D gene: NA; J gene: TRBJ1-1; CDR3 protein: CASSLAPTFF; CDR3 DNA: TGTGCCAGCAGCTTAGCCCCTACTTTCTTT
clone size: NA; V gene: TRBV30; D gene: TRBD2; J gene: TRBJ2-5; CDR3 protein: CAWERGRETQYF; CDR3 DNA: TGTGCCTGGGAGCGGGGACGAGAGACCCAGTACTTC
clone size: NA; V gene: TRBV12-3/TRBV12-4; D gene: NA; J gene: TRBJ1-2; CDR3 protein: CASRVPGTVNGYTF; CDR3 DNA: TGTGCCAGCAGGGTTCCCGGGACGGTGAATGGCTACACCTTC
clone size: NA; V gene: TRBV7-3; D gene: TRBD2; J gene: TRBJ2-1; CDR3 protein: CASSSVPTSARGFEQFF; CDR3 DNA: TGTGCCAGCAGCTCAGTCCCGACTAGCGCACGGGGCTTTGAGCAGTTCTTC
clone size: NA; V gene: TRBV7-9; D gene: NA; J gene: TRBJ1-3; CDR3 protein: CASRTWGNTIYF; CDR3 DNA: TGTGCCAGCAGGACCTGGGGAAACACCATATATTTT
clone size: NA; V gene: TRBV4-2; D gene: TRBD2; J gene: TRBJ2-3; CDR3 protein: CASSQESGGGSDTQYF; CDR3 DNA: TGTGCCAGCAGCCAAGAATCGGGCGGGGGGTCAGATACGCAGTATTTT
clone size: NA; V gene: TRBV4-1; D gene: NA; J gene: TRBJ2-1; CDR3 protein: CASSQADRSSSYNEQFF; CDR3 DNA: TGCGCCAGCAGCCAAGCTGACAGGTCAAGCTCCTACAATGAGCAGTTCTTC
clone size: NA; V gene: TRBV2; D gene: TRBD2; J gene: TRBJ2-2; CDR3 protein: CASSEFPGLAGGPSNTGELFF; CDR3 DNA: TGTGCCAGCAGTGAATTCCCAGGACTAGCGGGGGGTCCCTCGAACACCGGGGAGCTGTTTTTT
clone size: NA; V gene: TRBV29-1; D gene: NA; J gene: TRBJ1-6; CDR3 protein: CSVRWGTLHF; CDR3 DNA: TGCAGCGTACGTTGGGGAACCCTCCACTTT
clone size: NA; V gene: TRBV20-1; D gene: NA; J gene: TRBJ1-1; CDR3 protein: CSALERYTEAFF; CDR3 DNA: TGCAGTGCACTGGAAAGGTACACTGAAGCTTTCTTT
clone size: NA; V gene: TRBV2; D gene: NA; J gene: TRBJ1-1; CDR3 protein: CASTPEQEGILKAFF; CDR3 DNA: TGTGCCAGCACCCCGGAGCAGGAGGGGATTCTAAAAGCTTTCTTT
clone size: NA; V gene: TRBV5-1; D gene: NA; J gene: TRBJ2-5; CDR3 protein: CASSMEYQETQYF; CDR3 DNA: TGCGCCAGCAGCATGGAGTACCAAGAGACCCAGTACTTC
clone size: NA; V gene: TRBV4-1; D gene: NA; J gene: TRBJ2-5; CDR3 protein: CASSQEGQHQETQYF; CDR3 DNA: TGCGCCAGCAGCCAAGAAGGACAGCACCAAGAGACCCAGTACTTC